Here is one T cell receptor beta chain with its context. Its target is unknown. This sample was included in a study of cytomegalovirus exposure and HLA in healthy donors. TCRdb's copy holds only in-frame clones and misses some; the assay was immunoSEQ multiplex PCR. The sample lists over 120,000 clones, roughly 86% occurring once. Study observations and caveats: Whilst most TCR sequences proved rare, a subset of public TCRs occurred across many donors. Some TCR beta chains (over 150 of them) were listed as cytomegalovirus-associated. Through in vitro validation, three CMV-associated chains were shown to be specific for CMV antigens.

Sequencing was performed on PBMCs. This TCR came from a man younger than 35 in good health and CMV-seropositive.

In DNA form, the CDR3 reads TGTGCCAGCAGGAAACTAGCGGGAGGGGCCAATGAGCAGTTCTTC. Protein sequence: CASRKLAGGANEQFF. The genes are TRBV6-1 and TRBJ2-1, with TRBD2 matching over 13 bases. CDR1 MNHNS and CDR2 SASEGT come from the germline V gene. The ends lost 6 bases at V and 6 bases at J; junction bases unmatched: 5. The CDR3 is made up of 15 amino acids.